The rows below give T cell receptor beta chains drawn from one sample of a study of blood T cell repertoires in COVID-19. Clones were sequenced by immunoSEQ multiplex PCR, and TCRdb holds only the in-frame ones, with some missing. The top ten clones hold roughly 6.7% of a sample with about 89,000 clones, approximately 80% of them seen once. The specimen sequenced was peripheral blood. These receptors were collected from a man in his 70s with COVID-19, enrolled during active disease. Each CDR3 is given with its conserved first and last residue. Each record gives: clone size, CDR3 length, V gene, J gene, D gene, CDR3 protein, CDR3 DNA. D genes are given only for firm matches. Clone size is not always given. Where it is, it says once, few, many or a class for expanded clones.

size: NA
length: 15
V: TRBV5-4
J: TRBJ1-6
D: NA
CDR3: CASSSPGQGNSPLHF
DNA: TGTGCCAGCAGCTCCCCCGGGCAGGGCAATTCACCCCTCCACTTT

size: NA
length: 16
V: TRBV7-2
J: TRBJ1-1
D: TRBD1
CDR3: CASSSRSTGRDTEAFF
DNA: TGTGCCAGCAGCTCGAGGTCGACAGGGCGGGACACTGAAGCTTTCTTT

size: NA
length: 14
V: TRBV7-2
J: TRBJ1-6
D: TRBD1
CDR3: CASSLGQTNSPLHF
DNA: TGTGCCAGCAGCTTGGGACAGACCAATTCACCCCTCCACTTT

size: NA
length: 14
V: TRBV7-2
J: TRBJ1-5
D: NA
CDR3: CASSPRGSNQPQHF
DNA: TGTGCCAGCAGCCCGAGGGGGAGCAATCAGCCCCAGCATTTT

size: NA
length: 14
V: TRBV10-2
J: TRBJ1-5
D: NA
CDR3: CASSANRGDQPQHF
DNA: TGCGCCAGCAGCGCCAACCGAGGCGATCAGCCCCAGCATTTT

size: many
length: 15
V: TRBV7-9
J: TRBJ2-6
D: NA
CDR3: CASSFETGGANVLTF
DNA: TGTGCCAGCAGCTTCGAAACAGGTGGGGCCAACGTCCTGACTTTC

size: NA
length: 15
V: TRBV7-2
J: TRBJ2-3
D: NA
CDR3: CASSPWGLGLNTQYF
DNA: TGTGCCAGCAGCCCGTGGGGGCTTGGGTTAAACACGCAGTATTTT

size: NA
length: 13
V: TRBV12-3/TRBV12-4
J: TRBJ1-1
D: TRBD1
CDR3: CASKGQPNTEAFF
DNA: TGTGCCAGCAAGGGACAGCCGAACACTGAAGCTTTCTTT

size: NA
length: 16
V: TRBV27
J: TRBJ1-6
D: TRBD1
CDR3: CASSENRGPFNSPLHF
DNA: TGTGCCAGCAGTGAAAACAGGGGGCCCTTTAATTCACCCCTCCACTTT

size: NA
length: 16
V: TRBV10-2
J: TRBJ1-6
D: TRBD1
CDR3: CASKGGQGISNSPLHF
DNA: TGCGCCAGCAAAGGGGGACAGGGAATAAGTAATTCACCCCTCCACTTT

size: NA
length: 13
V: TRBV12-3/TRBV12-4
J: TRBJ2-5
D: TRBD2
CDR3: CASTTSGSETQYF
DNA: TGTGCCAGCACGACTAGCGGGAGTGAGACCCAGTACTTC

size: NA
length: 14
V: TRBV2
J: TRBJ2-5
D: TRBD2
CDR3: CASKSSGRGGTQYF
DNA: TGTGCCAGCAAGAGTAGCGGGAGGGGCGGGACCCAGTACTTC

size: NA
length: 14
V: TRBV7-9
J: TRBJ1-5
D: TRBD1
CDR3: CASSEQGGNQPQHF
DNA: TGTGCCAGCAGCGAACAGGGGGGAAATCAGCCCCAGCATTTT

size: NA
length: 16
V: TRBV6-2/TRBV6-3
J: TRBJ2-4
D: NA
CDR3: CASSYGPEGAKNIQYF
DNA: TGTGCCAGCAGTTACGGCCCGGAGGGGGCCAAAAACATTCAGTACTTC

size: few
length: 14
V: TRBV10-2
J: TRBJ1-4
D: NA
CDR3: CASRTGLTNEKLFF
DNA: TGCGCCAGCAGGACAGGACTAACTAATGAAAAACTGTTTTTT

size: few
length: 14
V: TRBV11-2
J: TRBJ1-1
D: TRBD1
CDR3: CASRRTGGGTEAFF
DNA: TGTGCCAGCAGACGGACAGGGGGAGGAACTGAAGCTTTCTTT

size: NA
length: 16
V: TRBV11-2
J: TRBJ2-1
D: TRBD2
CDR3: CASSLAPGLVLNEQFF
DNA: TGTGCCAGCAGCTTAGCCCCGGGACTAGTTCTCAATGAGCAGTTCTTC

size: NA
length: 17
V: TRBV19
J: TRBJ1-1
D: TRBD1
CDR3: CASSRMTGGNIIAEAFF
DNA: TGTGCCAGTAGTCGAATGACAGGGGGGAATATCATCGCTGAAGCTTTCTTT

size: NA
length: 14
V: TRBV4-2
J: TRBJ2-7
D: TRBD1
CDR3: CASSQAGQSYEQYF
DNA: TGTGCCAGCAGCCAAGCGGGACAGTCCTACGAGCAGTACTTC

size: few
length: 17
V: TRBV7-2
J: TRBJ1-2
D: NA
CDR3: CASSLGRSQRSNYGYTF
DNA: TGTGCCAGCAGCTTAGGGCGGTCGCAGCGCTCTAACTATGGCTACACCTTC

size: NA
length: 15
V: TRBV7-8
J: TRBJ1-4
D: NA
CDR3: CASSLLTGLSEKLFF
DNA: TGTGCCAGCAGCCTACTCACAGGGTTAAGTGAAAAACTGTTTTTT

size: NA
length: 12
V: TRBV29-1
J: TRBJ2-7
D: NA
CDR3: CSAWGDSYEQYF
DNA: TGCAGCGCATGGGGGGACAGTTACGAGCAGTACTTC

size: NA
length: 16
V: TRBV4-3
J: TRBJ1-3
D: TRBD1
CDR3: CASSPRDRETGNTIYF
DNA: TGCGCCAGCAGCCCGCGCGACAGGGAGACTGGAAACACCATATATTTT

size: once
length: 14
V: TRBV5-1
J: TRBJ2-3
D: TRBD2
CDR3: CASSISGDGDTQYF
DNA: TGCGCCAGCAGCATTAGCGGGGATGGGGATACGCAGTATTTT

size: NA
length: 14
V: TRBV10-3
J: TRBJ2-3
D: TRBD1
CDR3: CAIRGQGVGDTQYF
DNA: TGTGCCATCAGGGGCCAGGGGGTGGGAGATACGCAGTATTTT

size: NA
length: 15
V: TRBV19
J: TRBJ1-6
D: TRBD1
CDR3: CASSIRDSYNSPLHF
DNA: TGTGCCAGTAGTATCCGGGACAGCTATAATTCACCCCTCCACTTT

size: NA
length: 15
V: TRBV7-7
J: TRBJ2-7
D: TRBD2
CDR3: CASSRGDRGINEQYF
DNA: TGTGCTAGCAGCCGGGGGGACCGGGGGATCAACGAGCAGTACTTC

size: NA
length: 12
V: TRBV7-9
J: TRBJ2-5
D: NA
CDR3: CASSFEETSQYF
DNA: TGTGCCAGCAGCTTCGAGGAGACGAGCCAGTACTTC

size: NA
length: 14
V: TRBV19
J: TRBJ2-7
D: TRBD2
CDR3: CASRDSGRANEQYF
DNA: TGTGCCAGTAGAGACAGCGGGAGGGCCAACGAGCAGTACTTC

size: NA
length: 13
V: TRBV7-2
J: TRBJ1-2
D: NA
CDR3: CASIIQGGYGYTF
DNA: TGTGCCAGCATCATACAGGGTGGCTATGGCTACACCTTC

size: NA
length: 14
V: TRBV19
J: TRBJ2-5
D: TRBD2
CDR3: CATSSSGGAKTQYF
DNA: TGTGCGACGAGTTCTAGCGGGGGGGCGAAGACCCAGTACTTC

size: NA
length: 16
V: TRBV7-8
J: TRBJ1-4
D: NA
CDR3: CASSRLPGGTGEKLFF
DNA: TGTGCCAGCAGCCGCCTCCCGGGGGGCACTGGAGAAAAACTGTTTTTT

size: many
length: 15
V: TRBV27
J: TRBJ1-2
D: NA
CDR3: CASSSGLGPGYGYTF
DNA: TGTGCCAGCAGTTCAGGACTGGGTCCTGGCTATGGCTACACCTTC

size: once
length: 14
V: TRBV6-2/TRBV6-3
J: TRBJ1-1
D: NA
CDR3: CASSYMQGRGEAFF
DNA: TGTGCCAGCAGTTATATGCAGGGTAGGGGTGAAGCTTTCTTT

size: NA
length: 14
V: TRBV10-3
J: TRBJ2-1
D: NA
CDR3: CAISVRGAYNEQFF
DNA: TGTGCCATCAGTGTTCGGGGAGCCTACAATGAGCAGTTCTTC

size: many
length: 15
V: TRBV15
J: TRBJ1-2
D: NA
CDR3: CATSRTIGEGRGYTF
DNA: TGTGCCACCAGCAGAACTATCGGGGAGGGCAGAGGCTACACCTTC

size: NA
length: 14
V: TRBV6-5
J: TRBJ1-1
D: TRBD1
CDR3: CASSPGQGRTEAFF
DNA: TGTGCCAGCAGTCCGGGACAGGGAAGAACTGAAGCTTTCTTT

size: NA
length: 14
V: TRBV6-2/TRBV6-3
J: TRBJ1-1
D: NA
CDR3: CASSYSAANTEAFF
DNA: TGTGCCAGCAGTTACTCGGCGGCGAACACTGAAGCTTTCTTT

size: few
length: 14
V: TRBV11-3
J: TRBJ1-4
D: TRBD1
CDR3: CASTAGGSNEKLFF
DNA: TGTGCCAGCACCGCAGGGGGAAGTAATGAAAAACTGTTTTTT

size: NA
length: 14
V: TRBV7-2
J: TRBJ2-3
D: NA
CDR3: CASSSRLVTDTQYF
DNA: TGTGCCAGCAGCTCCAGACTAGTTACAGATACGCAGTATTTT

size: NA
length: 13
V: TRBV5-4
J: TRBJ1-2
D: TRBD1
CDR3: CASTNTGAYGYTF
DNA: TGTGCCAGCACGAATACAGGGGCCTATGGCTACACCTTC

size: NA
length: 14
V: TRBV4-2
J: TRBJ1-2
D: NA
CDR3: CASSLESGRNGYTF
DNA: TGTGCCAGCAGCCTAGAATCGGGGAGGAATGGCTACACCTTC

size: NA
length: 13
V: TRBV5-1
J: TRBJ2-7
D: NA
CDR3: CASSLDRAYEQYF
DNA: TGCGCCAGCAGCTTGGACAGAGCCTACGAGCAGTACTTC

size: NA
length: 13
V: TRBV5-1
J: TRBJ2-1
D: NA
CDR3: CASSLNTYNEQFF
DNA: TGCGCCAGCAGCTTAAACACATACAATGAGCAGTTCTTC

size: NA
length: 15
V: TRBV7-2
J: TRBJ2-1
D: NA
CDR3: CASSPHSGGQNEQFF
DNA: TGTGCCAGCAGCCCACATTCGGGGGGACAAAATGAGCAGTTCTTC

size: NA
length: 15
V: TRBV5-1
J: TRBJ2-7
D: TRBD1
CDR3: CASSARQGALYEQYF
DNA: TGCGCCAGCAGCGCCCGACAGGGGGCTTTGTACGAGCAGTACTTC

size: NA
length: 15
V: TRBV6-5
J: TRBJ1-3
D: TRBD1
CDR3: CASRADRVSGNTIYF
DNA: TGTGCCAGCAGGGCGGACAGGGTTTCTGGAAACACCATATATTTT

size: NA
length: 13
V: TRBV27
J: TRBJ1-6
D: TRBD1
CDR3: CASSDRGRSPLHF
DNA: TGTGCCAGCAGCGACAGGGGGCGATCACCCCTCCACTTT

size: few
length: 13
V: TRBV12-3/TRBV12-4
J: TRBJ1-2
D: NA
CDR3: CASSLTVVYGYTF
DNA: TGTGCCAGCAGTTTGACAGTTGTCTATGGCTACACCTTC

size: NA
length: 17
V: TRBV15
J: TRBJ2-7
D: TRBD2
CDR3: CATSSGLAGARSYEQYF
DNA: TGTGCCACCAGCAGCGGACTAGCGGGAGCCCGCTCCTACGAGCAGTACTTC

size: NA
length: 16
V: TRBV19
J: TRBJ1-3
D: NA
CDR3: CASSRSTGVSGNTIYF
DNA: TGTGCCAGTAGCAGATCAACAGGCGTCTCTGGAAACACCATATATTTT

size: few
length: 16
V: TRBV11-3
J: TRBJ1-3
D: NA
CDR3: CASSLERWSSGNTIYF
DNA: TGTGCCAGCAGCTTAGAGCGATGGAGCTCTGGAAACACCATATATTTT

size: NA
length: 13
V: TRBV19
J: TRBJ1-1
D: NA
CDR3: CASSIRLGTEAFF
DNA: TGTGCCAGTAGTATCCGACTGGGCACTGAAGCTTTCTTT

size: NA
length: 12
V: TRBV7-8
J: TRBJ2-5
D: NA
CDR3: CASEPNQETQYF
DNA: TGTGCCAGCGAGCCCAACCAAGAGACCCAGTACTTC